A single sample is the source of the 5 T cell receptor beta chains below, sequenced in a study of T cells after yellow fever vaccination. TCRdb reprocessed the 5' RACE reads with MiXCR, giving one entry per CDR3 protein. The data contain 300,000 to 350,000 distinct CDR3 sequences, approximately 8% of them singletons. The sample in question was PBMCs, obtained roughly 46 days after the first yellow fever vaccination. The receptors come from a man aged 18 to 30 who received the YFV17D yellow fever vaccine.

The J gene is TRBJ2-7, the V gene TRBV20-1; no definite D call. This CDR3 is built from 15 residues. The V end lost 0 bases, the J end lost 0 bases, and 12 bases lay between the germline ends. Germline-derived CDR1 and CDR2 are DFQATT and SNEGSKA (reference sequence). The CDR3, as DNA: TGCAGTGCTAGAGACCCCCGACCAGACTCCTACGAGCAGTACTTC. This translates into CSARDPRPDSYEQYF.

This chain uses TRBV27 with TRBJ1-2; 7 bases are a match to TRBD1. The junction had 8 bases not matched to a gene; V was cut back by 2 bases and J by 8 bases. CDR1 and CDR2 from the germline V gene are MNHEY and SMNVEV (reference sequence). This CDR3 has 14 residues. CDR3 protein: CASSLGGQHFGYTF. The CDR3 bases are TGTGCCAGCAGTTTAGGGGGACAGCATTTCGGCTACACCTTC.

This clonotype showed up many times. The chain carries TRBV20-1 and TRBJ2-5; the D gene is possibly TRBD2 (5 bases). Germline values: CDR1 DFQATT, CDR2 SNEGSKA (reference sequence). There are 13 residues in the CDR3. Trimming removed 5 bases at V and 1 base at J, with 11 bases between. CDR3 loop: CSAPRLFQETQYF. DNA of the CDR3: TGCAGTGCTCCGCGACTATTCCAAGAGACCCAGTACTTC.

This sequence joins TRBV6-1 and TRBJ1-5, with TRBD1 matching 12 bases. The ends lost 6 bases at V and 5 bases at J; junction bases unmatched: 2. The CDR3 is made up of 14 amino acids. Germline CDR1 is MNHNS and CDR2 is SASEGT. The CDR3 is CASRGQGAYQPQHF. The CDR3 DNA reads TGTGCCAGCAGGGGACAGGGGGCTTATCAGCCCCAGCATTTT.

The V gene is TRBV29-1, the J gene TRBJ1-5; tentatively, D is TRBD1 (6 bases). This CDR3 region has 13 residues. V shed 5 bases and J shed 3 bases, with 11 bases lying between them. CDR1 and CDR2 (germline): SQVTM, ANQGSEA. CDR3 amino acids: CSVITGLNQPQHF. The CDR3 region has the DNA TGCAGCGTTATAACAGGGCTCAATCAGCCCCAGCATTTT.